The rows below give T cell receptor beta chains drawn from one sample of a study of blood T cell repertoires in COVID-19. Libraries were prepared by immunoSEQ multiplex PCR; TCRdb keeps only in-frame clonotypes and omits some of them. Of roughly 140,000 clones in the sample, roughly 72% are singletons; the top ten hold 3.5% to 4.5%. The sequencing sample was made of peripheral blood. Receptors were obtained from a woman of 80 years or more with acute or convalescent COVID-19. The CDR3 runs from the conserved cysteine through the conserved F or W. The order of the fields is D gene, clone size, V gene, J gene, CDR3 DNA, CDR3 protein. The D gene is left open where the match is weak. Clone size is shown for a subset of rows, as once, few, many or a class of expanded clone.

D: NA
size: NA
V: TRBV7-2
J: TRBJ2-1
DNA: TGTGCCGGGACTTCATTGTACAATGAGCAGTTCTTC
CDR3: CAGTSLYNEQFF

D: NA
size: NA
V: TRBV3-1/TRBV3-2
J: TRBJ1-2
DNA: TGTGCCAGCAGACCCGTCGGAATCATCGGAGGAAGTGGCTACACCTTC
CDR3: CASRPVGIIGGSGYTF

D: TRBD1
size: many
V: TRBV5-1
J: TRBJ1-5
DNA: TGCGCCAGCAGCTTGTTTACAGGGGAAAATCAGCCCCAGCATTTT
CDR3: CASSLFTGENQPQHF

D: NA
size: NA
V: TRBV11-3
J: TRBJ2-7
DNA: TGTGCCAGCAGCTCGGCGACAGAAGCCTACGAGCAGTACTTC
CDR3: CASSSATEAYEQYF

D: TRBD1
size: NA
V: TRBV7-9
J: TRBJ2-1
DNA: TGTGCCAGCAGCTTATCAGGGACAGGCGATTACAATGAGCAGTTCTTC
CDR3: CASSLSGTGDYNEQFF

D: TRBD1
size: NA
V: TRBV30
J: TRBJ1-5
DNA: TGTGCCTGGAGTTCTCAGGGGGATCAGCCCCAGCATTTT
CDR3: CAWSSQGDQPQHF

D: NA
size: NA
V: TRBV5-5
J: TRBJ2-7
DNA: TGTGCCAGCAGCACTAGCCGTGAGCAGTACTTC
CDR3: CASSTSREQYF

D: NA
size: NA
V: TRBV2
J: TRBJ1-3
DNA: TGTGCCGTCGACATAGGAAACACCATATATTTT
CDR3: CAVDIGNTIYF

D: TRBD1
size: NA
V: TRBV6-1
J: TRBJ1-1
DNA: TGTGCCAGCAGTGAACGGCCAGGGGGCACTGAAGCTTTCTTT
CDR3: CASSERPGGTEAFF

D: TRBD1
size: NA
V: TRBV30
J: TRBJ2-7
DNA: TGTGCGGCCGGGACAGTTACCTACGAGCAGTACTTC
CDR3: CAAGTVTYEQYF

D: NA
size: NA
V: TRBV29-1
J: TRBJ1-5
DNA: TGCAGCGTTTCCCCCGGAGGAGCGGACCAGCCCCAGCATTTT
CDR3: CSVSPGGADQPQHF

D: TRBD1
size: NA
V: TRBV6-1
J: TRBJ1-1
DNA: TGTGCCAGCAGTGAAGCGCTGGTCAGGGGGCCGTCCACTGAAGCTTTCTTT
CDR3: CASSEALVRGPSTEAFF

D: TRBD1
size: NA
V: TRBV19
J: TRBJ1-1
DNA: TGTGCCACAATCCGTCATCAGGGGGCCAGGAACACTGAAGCTTTCTTT
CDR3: CATIRHQGARNTEAFF

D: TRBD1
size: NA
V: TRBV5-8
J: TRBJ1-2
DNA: TGTGCCAGCAGCTTCCCGGGACAGGGGTTAAGCTATGGCTACACCTTC
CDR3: CASSFPGQGLSYGYTF

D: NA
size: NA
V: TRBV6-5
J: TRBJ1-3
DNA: TGTGCCAGCAGCCTACAGGGTTCGATAGGAAACACCATATATTTT
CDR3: CASSLQGSIGNTIYF

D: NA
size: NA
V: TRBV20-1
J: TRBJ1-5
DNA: TGCAGTGCGAGTGAGGCAGGGTACAATCAGCCCCAGCATTTT
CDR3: CSASEAGYNQPQHF

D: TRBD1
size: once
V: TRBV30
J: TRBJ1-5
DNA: TGTGCCTTCGAGGACAGGGGAAATCAGCCCCAGCATTTT
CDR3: CAFEDRGNQPQHF

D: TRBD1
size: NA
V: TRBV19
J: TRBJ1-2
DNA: TGTGCCAGTAGTACTCCGGGACAGGGCCCCTATGGCTACACCTTC
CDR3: CASSTPGQGPYGYTF

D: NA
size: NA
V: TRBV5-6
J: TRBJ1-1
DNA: TGTGCCAGCAGCGTCGGCGACATTAGAGAAGCTTTCTTT
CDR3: CASSVGDIREAFF

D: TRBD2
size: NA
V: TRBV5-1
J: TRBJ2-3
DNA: TGCGCCAGCAGCTTGGGAGTAGCGGGAGCCACAGATACGCAGTATTTT
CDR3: CASSLGVAGATDTQYF

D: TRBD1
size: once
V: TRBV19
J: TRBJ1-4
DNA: TGTGCCAGTAGTGGAACAGGGGCTAATGAAAAACTGTTTTTT
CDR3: CASSGTGANEKLFF

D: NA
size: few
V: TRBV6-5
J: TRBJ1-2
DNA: TGTGCCAGCAGTTCGAACCTCAGGGTGACCCGGGATGGCTACACCTTC
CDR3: CASSSNLRVTRDGYTF

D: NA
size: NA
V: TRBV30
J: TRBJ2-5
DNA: TGTGCCTGGAGTTTGGCCGAAGAGACCCAGTACTTC
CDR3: CAWSLAEETQYF

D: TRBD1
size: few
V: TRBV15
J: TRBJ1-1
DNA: TGTGCCACCAGCAGAGCGACAGGGGGCTTCACTGAAGCTTTCTTT
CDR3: CATSRATGGFTEAFF

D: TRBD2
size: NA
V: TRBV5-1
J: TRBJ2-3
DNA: TGCGCCAGCAGCTTCGGGCCGCGGGAGGGCCAAGGTACGCAGTATTTT
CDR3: CASSFGPREGQGTQYF

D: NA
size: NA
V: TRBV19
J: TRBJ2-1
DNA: TGTGCCAGTATGAGATCCGGAGGCCGGGAGCAGTTCTTC
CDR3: CASMRSGGREQFF

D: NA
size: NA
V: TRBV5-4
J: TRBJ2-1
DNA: TGTGCCAGCAGCTTGCAGGGAACCTACAATGAGCAGTTCTTC
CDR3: CASSLQGTYNEQFF

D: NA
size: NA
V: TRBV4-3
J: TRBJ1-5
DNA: TGCGCCAGCAGCCAAGAGGGGGCAGGGAGTCAGCCCCAGCATTTT
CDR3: CASSQEGAGSQPQHF

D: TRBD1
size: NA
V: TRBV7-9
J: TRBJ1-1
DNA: TGTGCCAGCAGCGAGGGGGCTGTTGAAGCTTTCTTT
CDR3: CASSEGAVEAFF

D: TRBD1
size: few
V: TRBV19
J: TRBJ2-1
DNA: TGTGCCAGTAGTAACCGGGACAGGGGGTACAATGAGCAGTTCTTC
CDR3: CASSNRDRGYNEQFF

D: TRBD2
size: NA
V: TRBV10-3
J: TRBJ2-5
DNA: TGTGCCATCAGTGCGGGGACTAGCGGGAGCCAAGAGACCCAGTACTTC
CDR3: CAISAGTSGSQETQYF

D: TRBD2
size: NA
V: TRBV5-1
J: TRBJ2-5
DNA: TGCGCCAGCAGCTTCGGAGCGGGGGGTATCCGGGAGACCCAGTACTTC
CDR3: CASSFGAGGIRETQYF

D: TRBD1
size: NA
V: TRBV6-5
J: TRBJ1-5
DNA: TGTGCCAGCAGTTACGCGGGACAGAGCAATCAGCCCCAGCATTTT
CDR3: CASSYAGQSNQPQHF

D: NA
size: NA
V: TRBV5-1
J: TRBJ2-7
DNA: TGCGCCAGCAGCTTGAGGGGGACCTACGAGCAGTACTTC
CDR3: CASSLRGTYEQYF

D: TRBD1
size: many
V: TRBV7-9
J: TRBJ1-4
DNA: TGTGCCAGCAGCACCGCCGGGACAGCTAATGAAAAACTGTTTTTT
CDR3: CASSTAGTANEKLFF

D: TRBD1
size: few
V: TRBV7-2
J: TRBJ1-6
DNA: TGTGCCAGCAGCACCGGACAGGGGGATAATTCACCCCTCCACTTT
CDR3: CASSTGQGDNSPLHF